This T cell receptor beta chain was retrieved from a study of CD8 T cells in Susac syndrome. Germline CDR1 LNHNV, CDR2 YYDKDF (reference sequence). The CDR3 totals 17 residues. V shed 0 bases, J shed 4 bases, and the junction held 8 bases outside the gene matches. The RNA input was roughly 0.45 to 1 ug, and it was reverse transcribed with random hexamers. TCRdb re-called the immunoSEQ multiplex PCR reads through MiXCR, storing one row per CDR3 protein. The sample has 140,000 to 150,000 distinct CDR3 sequences; 85% to 95% are singletons. CD8+ and CD4+ T cells taken from blood had their TCR beta sequenced. Both CD4+ and CD8+ T cells were negatively isolated, and TEMRA cells underwent FACS enrichment.

Sequencing input: CD4+ T cells from PBMCs. The chain couples TRBV15 to TRBJ2-3; 9 bases line up with TRBD2. This receptor was identified in a human donor with multiple sclerosis. The CDR3 reads CATSRDLAGNSADTQYF. CDR3 DNA sequence: TGTGCCACCAGCAGAGACCTAGCGGGGAATAGTGCAGATACGCAGTATTTT.